Below are 22 T cell receptor beta chains sequenced from a single sample in a study of T cells in tuberculosis. Assay: immunoSEQ multiplex PCR; the TCRdb copy retains only in-frame clones and omits some. The data show roughly 35,000 clones, with 90% to 95% seen just once and approximately 7% held by the top ten. Time point noted: new active TB diagnosis, blood taken before or within 7 days of starting treatment. The material sequenced was PBMCs, taken at tuberculosis diagnosis. Every receptor here comes from an adult with tuberculosis. Some clones in this sample may be carry-over from other donors' samples.

Here the CDR3 reads CASSLDLNYEQYF. In DNA form, the CDR3 reads TGTGCCAGCAGCTTAGACCTAAACTACGAGCAGTACTTC. The chain is built from TRBV7-8 and TRBJ2-7; no clear D gene. Trimming removed 1 base from V and 3 bases from J, with 7 bases in between. The CDR3 runs to 13 residues. Germline V CDR1 and CDR2: SGHVS, FQNEAQ. The full variable domain, rest sourced from reference TRBV7-8 and TRBJ2-7, is GAGVSQSPRYKVAKRGQDVALRCDPISGHVSLFWYQQALGQGPEFLTYFQNEAQLDKSGLPSDRFFAERPEGSVSTLKIQRTQQEDSAVYLCASSLDLNYEQYFGPGTRLTVT.

The chain combines TRBV6-1 with TRBJ1-5; TRBD1 might be the D (6 bases). Trimming left V 4 bases short and J 2 bases short, with 18 bases between. The CDR3 totals 17 residues. Germline lookup yields CDR1 MNHNS and CDR2 SASEGT. In DNA form, the CDR3 reads TGTGCCAGCAGTGGGGGGCCGGGACCCCAGGGCAATCAGCCCCAGCATTTT. Protein sequence: CASSGGPGPQGNQPQHF.

This chain joins TRBV6-1 and TRBJ1-4; weak D call: TRBD1 (6 bases). The CDR3 covers 14 residues. V lost 5 bases and J lost 0, with 7 bases in between. Germline CDR1 and CDR2: MNHNS and SASEGT. The DNA of the CDR3 is TGTGCCAGCAGTTCAGGGGCAACTAATGAAAAACTGTTTTTT. This gives the protein CASSSGATNEKLFF.

The chain joins TRBV30 to TRBJ1-1; TRBD1 agrees at 9 bases. V trimming: 3 bases; J trimming: 5 bases; junction bases outside the gene matches: 13. Germline V gives CDR1 GTSNPN, CDR2 SVGIG (reference sequence). The CDR3 covers 16 residues. CDR3 nucleotide sequence: TGTGCCTGGAGGGGGACAGGGATAGGTATTTGGACTGAAGCTTTCTTT. Encoded protein: CAWRGTGIGIWTEAFF.

The rearrangement links TRBV5-1 to TRBJ2-1, with 11 bases lining up with TRBD1. V trimming: 1 base; J trimming: 5 bases; junction bases outside the gene matches: 5. CDR1 and CDR2 from the germline V gene are SGHRS and YFSETQ. The CDR3 covers 16 residues. The CDR3 loop reads CASSLMDRGHHNEQFF. CDR3 nucleotide sequence: TGCGCCAGCAGCTTGATGGACAGGGGGCATCACAATGAGCAGTTCTTC.

CDR3 protein: CASSFRGTNSPLHF. The CDR3, as DNA: TGTGCCAGCAGCTTTCGCGGGACGAATTCACCCCTCCACTTT. V usage is TRBV5-8 and J usage is TRBJ1-6, with a tentative D call TRBD1 (5 bases). Per the germline V gene, CDR1 is SGHTS and CDR2 is YDEGEE. This CDR3 has 14 amino acids. The V end was cut by 2 bases, the J end by 7 bases, with 10 bases between.

V usage is TRBV5-6 and J usage is TRBJ2-3, with D tentatively TRBD1 (5 bases). V was clipped by 4 bases and J by 0 bases, with 12 bases between them. CDR3 size: 15 residues. Per the germline V gene, CDR1 is SGHDT and CDR2 is YYEEEE. This CDR3 is CASSRQSVSTDTQYF. In nucleotides, the CDR3 is TGTGCCAGCAGCCGACAGTCGGTCAGCACAGATACGCAGTATTTT.

The CDR3 sequence is CASSETQGAYYGYTF. The CDR3 DNA reads TGTGCCAGCAGTGAAACCCAGGGGGCGTATTATGGCTACACCTTC. The chain carries TRBV6-1 and TRBJ1-2; 8 bases match TRBD1. After removal of 2 bases from V and 5 bases from J, the junction contained 7 bases not matched to a gene. The CDR3 sequence is 15 residues long. The germline V gene encodes CDR1 MNHNS and CDR2 SASEGT.

This chain joins TRBV2 and TRBJ1-1; 8 bases are shared with TRBD1. CDR3 length: 12 amino acids. V lost 6 bases, J lost 8 bases, and 5 bases stayed unmatched. Germline V gives CDR1 SNHLY, CDR2 FYNNEI. In DNA, the CDR3 is TGTGCCAGCAGAGTTGACAGGGGAGAAGCTTTCTTT. It yields the protein CASRVDRGEAFF.

The chain is built from TRBV9 and TRBJ2-7; 12 bases are a match to TRBD1. Trimming at V came to 0 bases and at J to 2 bases, leaving 12 bases not matched to a gene. Germline V gene data show CDR1 as SGDLS and CDR2 as YYNGEE. The CDR3 length is 19 residues. CDR3 sequence: CASSVGPGTGGAGPYEQYF. For the CDR3, the DNA is TGTGCCAGCAGCGTAGGTCCCGGGACAGGGGGCGCCGGGCCCTACGAGCAGTACTTC.

V and J are TRBV5-1 and TRBJ1-2; D is uncertain. Germline V gene sequence: CDR1 SGHRS, CDR2 YFSETQ. The CDR3 length is 13 residues. Trimming removed 3 bases at V and 4 bases at J, with 10 bases between. CDR3 residues: CASSSQPLYGYTF. The CDR3 DNA reads TGCGCCAGCAGCTCACAGCCTCTCTATGGCTACACCTTC.

The chain carries TRBV10-2 and TRBJ1-5, with D perhaps TRBD1 (6 bases). The CDR3 extends over 13 amino acids. V was shortened by 7 bases and J by 3 bases, with 10 bases between the two germline ends. Germline assignment: CDR1 WSHSY and CDR2 SAAADI. CDR3 loop: CASNRVINQPQHF. In DNA form, the CDR3 reads TGCGCCAGCAACAGGGTTATCAATCAGCCCCAGCATTTT.

The V gene is TRBV5-5, the J gene TRBJ1-6, with 7 bases that match TRBD1. The ends lost 4 bases at V and 7 bases at J; junction bases unmatched: 5. The CDR3 length is 14 residues. Germline CDR1 reads SGHKS; CDR2 reads YYEKEE (reference sequence). The CDR3 region is CASSLGTANSPLHF. Here the CDR3 DNA reads TGTGCCAGCAGCCTTGGGACAGCAAATTCACCCCTCCACTTT.

This rearrangement joins TRBV29-1 to TRBJ2-3; 15 nucleotides match TRBD2. V lost 6 bases, J lost 8 bases, and 9 bases stayed unmatched. The CDR3 is 15 residues long. Germline V gives CDR1 SQVTM, CDR2 ANQGSEA. CDR3 bases: TGCAGCGTCGCCGGACTAGCGGGGGGGCGAGGTACGCAGTATTTT. This encodes CSVAGLAGGRGTQYF.

V gene TRBV5-1 combines with J gene TRBJ1-1; no clear D gene. CDR1 is SGHRS and CDR2 is YFSETQ in the germline V gene. Deletions cut 5 bases from V and 3 bases from J, with 11 bases between. The CDR3 has 13 residues. This CDR3 reads CASRRNEDTEAFF. CDR3 DNA: TGCGCCAGCAGACGTAACGAGGACACTGAAGCTTTCTTT.

The chain employs TRBV6-1 and TRBJ1-2; TRBD1 might be the D (5 bases). The CDR3 totals 15 residues. The germline CDR1 and CDR2 sequences are MNHNS and SASEGT. V shed 2 bases and J shed 5 bases, with 15 bases lying between them. This chain's CDR3 is CASSELSQGAYGYTF. CDR3 nucleotides: TGTGCCAGCAGTGAATTGAGTCAAGGGGCTTATGGCTACACCTTC.

This clone was seen only once. CDR3 residues: CASSKHRRTGSNEQFF. CDR3 DNA: TGCGCCAGCAGCAAACACAGGCGAACTGGGTCCAATGAGCAGTTCTTC. The V and J genes are TRBV4-1 and TRBJ2-1, with D perhaps matching TRBD1 (5 bases). Germline V gene lookup returns CDR1 MGHRA and CDR2 YSYEKL. The CDR3 covers 16 residues. Trimming shortened V by 5 bases and J by 6 bases, and 20 bases separated the two germline ends.

The CDR3: CASSYVGADTQYF. In DNA, the CDR3 is TGTGCCAGCAGTTACGTGGGGGCGGATACGCAGTATTTT. The rearrangement uses TRBV6-6 and TRBJ2-3; D perhaps matches TRBD1 (6 bases). Trimming took off 2 bases at V and 6 bases at J, with 9 bases between the two ends. Germline lookup yields CDR1 MNHNY and CDR2 SVGAGI (reference sequence). The CDR3 is made up of 13 amino acids.

V usage is TRBV28 and J usage is TRBJ2-7; D remains ambiguous. Germline V gene data show CDR1 as MDHEN and CDR2 as SYDVKM. The CDR3 runs 12 residues. Between the trimmed V and J ends, which lost 7 bases and 3 bases, there was a span of 10 bases. CDR3 residues: CASMPPGYEQYF. The CDR3 DNA reads as TGTGCCAGCATGCCCCCGGGCTACGAGCAGTACTTC.

The chain carries TRBV14 and TRBJ2-2; 12 bases map to TRBD2. Germline CDR1 and CDR2: SGHDN and FVKESK. The CDR3 runs 16 residues. The V and J ends lost 4 bases and 4 bases, in that order; junction bases with no gene match: 4. The CDR3 spells CASSRTSGIITGELFF. CDR3 DNA sequence: TGTGCCAGCAGCCGGACTAGCGGGATAATCACCGGGGAGCTGTTTTTT.

With regard to this clone: The junction departs from the called germline gene at one end, perhaps through a read error. CDR3 in DNA: TGTGCCAGCAGTGAAGATCTCCCCTACGTGCAGTACTTC. Translated: CASSEDLPYVQYF. The chain is built from TRBV25-1 and TRBJ2-7, with unresolved D. Germline CDR1 is MGHDK and CDR2 is SYGVNS. The CDR3 loop spans 13 amino acids.

The chain has TRBV7-2 and TRBJ1-2, with 10 bases fitting TRBD1. Trimming took 1 base from V and 7 from J; bases not matched to a gene: 3. The CDR3 totals 14 residues. Looked up from germline, CDR1 is SGHTA and CDR2 is FQGNSA. CDR3 coding DNA: TGTGCCAGCAGCTTAGTGACAGGGGGCCTTGGCTACACCTTC. Its protein product is CASSLVTGGLGYTF.